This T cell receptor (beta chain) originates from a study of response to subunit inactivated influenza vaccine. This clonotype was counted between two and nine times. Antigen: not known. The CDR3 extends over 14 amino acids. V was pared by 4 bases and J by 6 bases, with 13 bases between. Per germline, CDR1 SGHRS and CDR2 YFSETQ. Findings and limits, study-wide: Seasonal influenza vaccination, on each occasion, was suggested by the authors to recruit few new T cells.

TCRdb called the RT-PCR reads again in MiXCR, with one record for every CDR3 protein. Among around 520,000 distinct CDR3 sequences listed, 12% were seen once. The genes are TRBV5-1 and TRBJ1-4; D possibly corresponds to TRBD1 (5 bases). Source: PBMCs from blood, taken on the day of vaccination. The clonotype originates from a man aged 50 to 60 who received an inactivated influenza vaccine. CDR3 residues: CASSVWGGDEKLFF. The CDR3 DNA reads TGCGCCAGCAGCGTTTGGGGGGGTGATGAAAAACTGTTTTTT.